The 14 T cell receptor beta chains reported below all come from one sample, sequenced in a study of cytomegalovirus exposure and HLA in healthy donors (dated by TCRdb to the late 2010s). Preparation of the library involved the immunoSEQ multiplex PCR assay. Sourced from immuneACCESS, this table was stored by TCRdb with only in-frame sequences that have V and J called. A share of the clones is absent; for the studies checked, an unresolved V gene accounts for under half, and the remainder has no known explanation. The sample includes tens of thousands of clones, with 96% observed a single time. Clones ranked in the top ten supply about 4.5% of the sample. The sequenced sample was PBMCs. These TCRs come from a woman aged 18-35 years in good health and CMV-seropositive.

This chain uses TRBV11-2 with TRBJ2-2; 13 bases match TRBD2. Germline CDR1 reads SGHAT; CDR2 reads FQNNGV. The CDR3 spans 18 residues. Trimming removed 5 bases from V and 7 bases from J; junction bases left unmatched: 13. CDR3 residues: CASSPTSGRAGFGGELFF. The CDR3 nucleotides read TGTGCCAGCAGCCCCACTAGCGGGAGGGCCGGGTTTGGCGGGGAGCTGTTTTTT.

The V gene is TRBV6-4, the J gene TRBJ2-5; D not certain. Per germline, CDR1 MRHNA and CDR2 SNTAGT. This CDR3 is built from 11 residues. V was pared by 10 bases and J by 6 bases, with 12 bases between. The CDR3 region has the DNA TGTGCCATCCCCGGGTTTCAGACCCAGTACTTC. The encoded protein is CAIPGFQTQYF.

CDR3 loop: CASSFLGLVDNSYEQYF. The CDR3, as DNA: TGTGCCAGCAGTTTTTTAGGGCTCGTGGACAATTCCTACGAGCAGTACTTC. The chain combines TRBV28 with TRBJ2-7, with D tentatively TRBD1 (5 bases). Germline CDR1 is MDHEN and CDR2 is SYDVKM. The V gene lost 3 bases and the J gene lost 1 base, with 19 bases spanning the gap. The CDR3 has 17 amino acids. Based on the CDR3 plus reference TRBV28 and TRBJ2-7, the full variable domain is DVKVTQSSRYLVKRTGEKVFLECVQDMDHENMFWYRQDPGLGLRLIYFSYDVKMKEKGDIPEGYSVSREKKERFSLILESASTNQTSMYLCASSFLGLVDNSYEQYFGPGTRLTVT.

The CDR3 coding sequence is TGTGCCAGCAGCTTAGATCTTCCCAGGGGTAAAGCTGGAAACACCATATATTTT. Its translation is CASSLDLPRGKAGNTIYF. The chain is built from TRBV11-3 and TRBJ1-3; D might be TRBD1 (6 bases). The V end was cut by 0 bases, the J end by 2 bases, with 17 bases between. This CDR3 comprises 18 residues. Germline V lookup: CDR1 SGHNT, CDR2 YENEEA.

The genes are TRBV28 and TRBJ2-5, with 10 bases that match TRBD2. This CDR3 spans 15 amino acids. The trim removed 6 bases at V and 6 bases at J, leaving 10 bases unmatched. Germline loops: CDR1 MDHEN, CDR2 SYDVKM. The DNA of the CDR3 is TGTGCCAGCAGCGCTAGCGGGAGTTTCATGAAGACCCAGTACTTC. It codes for CASSASGSFMKTQYF.

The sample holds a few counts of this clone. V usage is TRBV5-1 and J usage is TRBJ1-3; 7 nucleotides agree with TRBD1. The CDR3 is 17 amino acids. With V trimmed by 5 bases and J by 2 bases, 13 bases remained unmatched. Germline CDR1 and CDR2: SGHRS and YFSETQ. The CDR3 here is CASRRAPGTAAGNTIYF. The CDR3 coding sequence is TGCGCCAGCAGAAGGGCCCCCGGGACAGCCGCTGGAAACACCATATATTTT.

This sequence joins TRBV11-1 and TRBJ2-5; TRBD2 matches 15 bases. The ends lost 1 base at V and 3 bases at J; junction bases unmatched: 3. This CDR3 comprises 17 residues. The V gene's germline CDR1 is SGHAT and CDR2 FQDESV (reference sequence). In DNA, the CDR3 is TGTGCCAGCAGCTTAGGGACTAGCGGGAGGGCCGAAGAGACCCAGTACTTC. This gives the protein CASSLGTSGRAEETQYF.

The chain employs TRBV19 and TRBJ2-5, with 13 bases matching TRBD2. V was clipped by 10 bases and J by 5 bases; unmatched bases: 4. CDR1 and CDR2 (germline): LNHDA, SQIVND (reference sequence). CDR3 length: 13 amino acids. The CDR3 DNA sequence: TGTGCCACCGGACTAGCGGGAGTCGAGACCCAGTACTTC. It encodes CATGLAGVETQYF.

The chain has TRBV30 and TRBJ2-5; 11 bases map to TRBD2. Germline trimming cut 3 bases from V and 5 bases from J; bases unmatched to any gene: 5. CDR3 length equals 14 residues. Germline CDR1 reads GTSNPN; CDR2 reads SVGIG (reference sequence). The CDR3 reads CAWRLAGEEETQYF. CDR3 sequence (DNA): TGTGCCTGGAGACTAGCGGGAGAGGAGGAGACCCAGTACTTC.

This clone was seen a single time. This chain's CDR3 is CAIGQGASAGANVLTF. DNA for the CDR3: TGTGCCATCGGACAGGGGGCATCGGCTGGGGCCAACGTCCTGACTTTC. The chain uses TRBV7-9 and TRBJ2-6; 11 bases fit TRBD1. V dropped 10 bases and J dropped 2; count of bases not matched to a gene: 7. The length of the CDR3 is 16 residues. Germline V CDR1 and CDR2: SEHNR, FQNEAQ (reference sequence).

Written as DNA, the CDR3 is TGTGCCAGCAGCCTAGACGGGGGATTGGATCAGCCCCAGCATTTT. Its translation: CASSLDGGLDQPQHF. V gene TRBV7-9 combines with J gene TRBJ1-5; TRBD1 is a possible D gene (5 bases). The CDR3 spans 15 residues. The germline V gene encodes CDR1 SEHNR and CDR2 FQNEAQ (reference sequence). V was clipped by 5 bases and J by 5 bases, with 16 bases between them.

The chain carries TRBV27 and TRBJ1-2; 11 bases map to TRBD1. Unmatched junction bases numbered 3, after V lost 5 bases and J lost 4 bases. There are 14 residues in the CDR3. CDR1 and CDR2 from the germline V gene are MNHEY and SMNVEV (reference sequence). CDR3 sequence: CASSKGTGGYGYTF. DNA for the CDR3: TGTGCCAGCAGTAAAGGGACAGGGGGCTATGGCTACACCTTC.

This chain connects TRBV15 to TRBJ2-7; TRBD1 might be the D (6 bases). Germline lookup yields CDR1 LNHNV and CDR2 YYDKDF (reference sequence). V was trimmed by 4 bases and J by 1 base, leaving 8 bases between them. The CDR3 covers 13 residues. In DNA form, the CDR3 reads TGTGCCACCAGCAAGGACAGTTCCTACGAGCAGTACTTC. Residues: CATSKDSSYEQYF.

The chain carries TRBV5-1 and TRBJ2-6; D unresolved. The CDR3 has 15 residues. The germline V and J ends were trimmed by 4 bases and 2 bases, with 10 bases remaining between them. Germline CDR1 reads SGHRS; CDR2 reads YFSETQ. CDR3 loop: CASSGVAPGANVLTF. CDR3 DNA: TGCGCCAGCAGCGGAGTGGCCCCTGGGGCCAACGTCCTGACTTTC. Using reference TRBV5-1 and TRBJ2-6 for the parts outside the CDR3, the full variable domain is KAGVTQTPRYLIKTRGQQVTLSCSPISGHRSVSWYQQTPGQGLQFLFEYFSETQRNKGNFPGRFSGRQFSNSRSEMNVSTLELGDSALYLCASSGVAPGANVLTFGAGSRLTVL.